The entry below describes one TCR beta chain. Antigen: not known. The junction differs from germline at one of its ends, possibly a read error. These data come from a study of blood T cells in healthy people across ages. It was with a sample-barcoded 5' primer and a J-beta primer mix that a second PCR of roughly 7 to 12 cycles was run. Every cDNA molecule bore a tag from a template-switch adaptor containing 12 random nucleotides. Using its own MiXCR run on the 5' RACE reads, TCRdb lists one record per CDR3 protein. The sample has about 940,000 distinct CDR3 sequences; around 49% are singletons. The CDR3 covers 12 residues. From germline, CDR1 is SQVTM and CDR2 ANQGSEA. Study-wide results and caveats: Among long-lived donors, naive CD4+ cells were more numerous and diversity higher than in aged donors.

The V gene is TRBV29-1, the J gene TRBJ1-1, with unresolved D. This sequence originates from a man aged 25 to 45 in good health. Sequencing was carried out using blood. CDR3 DNA: TGCAGCGTCGCGCTGGAGCGCACTGAATCTTTCTTT. It translates to CSVALERTESFF.